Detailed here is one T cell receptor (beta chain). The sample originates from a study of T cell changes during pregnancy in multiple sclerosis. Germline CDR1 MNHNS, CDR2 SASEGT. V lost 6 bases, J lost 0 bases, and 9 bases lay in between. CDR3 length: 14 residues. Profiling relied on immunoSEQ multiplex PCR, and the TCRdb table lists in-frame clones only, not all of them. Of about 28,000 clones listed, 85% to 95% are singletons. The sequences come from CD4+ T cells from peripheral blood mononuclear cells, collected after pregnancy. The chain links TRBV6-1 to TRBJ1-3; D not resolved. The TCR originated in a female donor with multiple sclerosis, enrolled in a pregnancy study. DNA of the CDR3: TGTGCCAGCAGGCCGGGGTACTCTGGAAACACCATATATTTT. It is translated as CASRPGYSGNTIYF.